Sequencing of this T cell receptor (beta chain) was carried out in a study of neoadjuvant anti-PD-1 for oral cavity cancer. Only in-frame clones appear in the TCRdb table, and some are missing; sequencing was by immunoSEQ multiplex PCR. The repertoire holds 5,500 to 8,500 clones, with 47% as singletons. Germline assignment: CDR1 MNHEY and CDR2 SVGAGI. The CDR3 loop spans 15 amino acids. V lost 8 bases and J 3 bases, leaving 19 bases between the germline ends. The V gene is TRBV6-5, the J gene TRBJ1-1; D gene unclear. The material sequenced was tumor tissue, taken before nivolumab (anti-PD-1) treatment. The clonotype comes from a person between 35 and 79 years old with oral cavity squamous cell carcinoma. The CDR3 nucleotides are TGTGCCAGCCAAAAGTCTGGGGTCTCGGACACTGAAGCTTTCTTT. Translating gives CASQKSGVSDTEAFF.